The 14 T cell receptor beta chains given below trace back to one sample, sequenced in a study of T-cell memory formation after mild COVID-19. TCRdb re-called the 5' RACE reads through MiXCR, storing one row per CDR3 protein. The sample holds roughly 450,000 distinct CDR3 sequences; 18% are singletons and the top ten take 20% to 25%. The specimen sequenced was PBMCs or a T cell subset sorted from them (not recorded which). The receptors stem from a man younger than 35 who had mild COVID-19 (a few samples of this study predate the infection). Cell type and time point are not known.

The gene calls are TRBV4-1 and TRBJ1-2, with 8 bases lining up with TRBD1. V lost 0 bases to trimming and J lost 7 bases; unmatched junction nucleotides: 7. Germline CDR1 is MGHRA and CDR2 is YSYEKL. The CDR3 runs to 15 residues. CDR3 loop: CASSQETGVSRGYTF. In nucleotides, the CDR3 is TGCGCCAGCAGCCAAGAGACAGGGGTTTCTCGTGGCTACACCTTC.

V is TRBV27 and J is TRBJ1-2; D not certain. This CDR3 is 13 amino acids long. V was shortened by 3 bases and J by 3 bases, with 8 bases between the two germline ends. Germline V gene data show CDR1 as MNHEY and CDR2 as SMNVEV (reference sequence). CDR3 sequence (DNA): TGTGCCAGCAGTTTGGGCAGCCACTATGGCTACACCTTC. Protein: CASSLGSHYGYTF.

This CDR3 is CASRPSYSSYNEQFF. The CDR3 bases are TGTGCCAGCAGGCCCTCTTATAGCTCCTACAATGAGCAGTTCTTC. This chain joins TRBV12-3 or TRBV12-4 and TRBJ2-1, with D hard to call. This CDR3 is 15 amino acids long. Trimming took 6 bases from V and 0 from J, leaving 12 bases between them.

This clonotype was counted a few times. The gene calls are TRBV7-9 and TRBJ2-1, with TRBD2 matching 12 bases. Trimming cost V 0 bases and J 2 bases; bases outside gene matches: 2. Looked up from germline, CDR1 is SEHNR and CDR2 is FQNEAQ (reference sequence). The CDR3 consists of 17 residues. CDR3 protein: CASSLARTSGTYNEQFF. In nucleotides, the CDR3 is TGTGCCAGCAGCTTAGCGAGGACTAGCGGGACCTACAATGAGCAGTTCTTC.

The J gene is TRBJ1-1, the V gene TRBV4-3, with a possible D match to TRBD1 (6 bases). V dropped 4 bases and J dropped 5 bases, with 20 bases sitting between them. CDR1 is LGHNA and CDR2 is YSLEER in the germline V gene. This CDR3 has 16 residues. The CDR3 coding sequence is TGCGCCAGCAGCCCCGTAGGGGGGGGGTATTGGACTGAAGCTTTCTTT. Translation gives CASSPVGGGYWTEAFF.

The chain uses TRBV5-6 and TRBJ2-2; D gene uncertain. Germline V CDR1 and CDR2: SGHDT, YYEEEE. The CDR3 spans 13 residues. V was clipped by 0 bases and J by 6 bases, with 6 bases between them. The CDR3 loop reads CASSLGVSGELFF. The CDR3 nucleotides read TGTGCCAGCAGCTTGGGGGTCTCCGGGGAGCTGTTTTTT.

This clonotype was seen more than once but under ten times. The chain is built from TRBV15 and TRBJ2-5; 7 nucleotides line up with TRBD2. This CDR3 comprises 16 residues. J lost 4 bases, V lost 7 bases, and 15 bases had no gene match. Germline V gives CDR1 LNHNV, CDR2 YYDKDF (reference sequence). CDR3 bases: TGTGCCACCACTCCCCACCTTGGGGGGGTAGGAGAGACCCAGTACTTC. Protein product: CATTPHLGGVGETQYF.

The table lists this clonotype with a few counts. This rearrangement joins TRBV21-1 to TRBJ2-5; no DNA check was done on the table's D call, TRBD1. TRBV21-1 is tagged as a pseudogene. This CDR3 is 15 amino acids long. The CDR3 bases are TGTGCCAGCAGCACGGACAGGGAGATCCAAGAGACCCAGTACTTC. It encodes CASSTDREIQETQYF.

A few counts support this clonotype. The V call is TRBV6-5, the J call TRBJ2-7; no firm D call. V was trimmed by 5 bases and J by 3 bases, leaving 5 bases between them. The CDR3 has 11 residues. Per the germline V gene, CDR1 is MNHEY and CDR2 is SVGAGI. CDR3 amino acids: CASSDGYEQYF. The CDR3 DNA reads TGTGCCAGCAGTGATGGCTACGAGCAGTACTTC.

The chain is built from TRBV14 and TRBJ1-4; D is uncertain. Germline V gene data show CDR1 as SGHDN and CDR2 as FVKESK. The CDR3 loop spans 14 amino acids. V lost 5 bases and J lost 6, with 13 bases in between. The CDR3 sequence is CASSSFSSDEKLFF. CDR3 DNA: TGTGCCAGCAGCTCTTTCTCGAGCGATGAAAAACTGTTTTTT.

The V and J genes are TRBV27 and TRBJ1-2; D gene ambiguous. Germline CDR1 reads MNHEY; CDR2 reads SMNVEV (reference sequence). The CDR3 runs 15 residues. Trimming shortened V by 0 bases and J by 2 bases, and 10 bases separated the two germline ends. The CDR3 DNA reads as TGTGCCAGCAGTTTATCGATGACGGACAACTATGGCTACACCTTC. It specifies CASSLSMTDNYGYTF.

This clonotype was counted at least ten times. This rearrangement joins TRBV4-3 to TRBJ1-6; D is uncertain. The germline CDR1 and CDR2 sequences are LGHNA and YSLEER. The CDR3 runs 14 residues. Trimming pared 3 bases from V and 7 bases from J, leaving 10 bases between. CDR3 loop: CASSHGRANSPLHF. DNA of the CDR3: TGCGCCAGCAGCCATGGACGGGCAAATTCACCCCTCCACTTT.

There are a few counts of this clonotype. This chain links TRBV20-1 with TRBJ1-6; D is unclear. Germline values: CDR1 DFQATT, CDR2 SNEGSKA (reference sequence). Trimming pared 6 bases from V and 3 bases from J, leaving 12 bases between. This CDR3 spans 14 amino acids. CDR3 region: CSASRVNYNSPLHF. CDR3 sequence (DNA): TGCAGTGCCTCGAGGGTAAACTATAATTCACCCCTCCACTTT.

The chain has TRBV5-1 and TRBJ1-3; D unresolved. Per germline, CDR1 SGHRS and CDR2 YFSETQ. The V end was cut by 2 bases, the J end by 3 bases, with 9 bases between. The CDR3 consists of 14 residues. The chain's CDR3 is CASSLHGDGNTIYF. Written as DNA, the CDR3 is TGCGCCAGCAGCTTACATGGGGATGGAAACACCATATATTTT.